Below are 3 T cell receptor beta chains sequenced from a single sample in a study of blood T cell repertoires in COVID-19 (dated by TCRdb to the early 2020s). Libraries were made using the immunoSEQ multiplex PCR assay. This immuneACCESS table, as held by TCRdb, lists in-frame sequences with V and J called but not all clones. Of the missing ones, under half trace to an unresolved V gene in checked studies; the others have no known cause. A total of over 150,000 clones appear in this sample, roughly 83% of them only once. The top ten hold roughly 2.9% of the sample. Sequencing was performed on peripheral blood. The origin of the receptors is a woman aged 60 to 75 with acute or convalescent COVID-19.

The rearrangement links TRBV3-1 (or the pseudogene TRBV3-2) to TRBJ1-1; a weak D match, TRBD1 (6 bases). Germline V lookup: CDR1 LGHDT, CDR2 YNNKEL (reference sequence). This CDR3 spans 13 amino acids. Trimming left V 4 bases short and J 6 bases short, with 12 bases between. This CDR3 reads CASSPTGLAEAFF. The CDR3 nucleotides read TGTGCCAGCAGCCCAACAGGGTTAGCTGAAGCTTTCTTT.

This chain uses TRBV5-1 with TRBJ1-2; 7 bases agree with TRBD1. The CDR3 covers 14 residues. The junction had 9 bases not matched to a gene; V was cut back by 7 bases and J by 3 bases. Germline V CDR1 and CDR2: SGHRS, YFSETQ. CDR3 sequence: CASSNPGQHYGYTF. Here the CDR3 DNA reads TGCGCCAGCTCCAACCCGGGACAGCACTATGGCTACACCTTC.

In nucleotides, the CDR3 is TGTGCCAGCAGCCCCCCTCCCACAGATACGCAGTATTTT. Its translation: CASSPPPTDTQYF. The chain couples TRBV6-5 to TRBJ2-3; D is unresolved. Trimming left V 6 bases short and J 2 bases short, with 9 bases between. The CDR3 is 13 amino acids. Germline values: CDR1 MNHEY, CDR2 SVGAGI.